Shown below are 18 T cell receptor beta chains from a single sample sequenced in a study of beta chain features in type 1 diabetes. Study-level results: Shorter TCRB CDR3s, moderately but significantly so, marked every one of the four CD4+ subsets in Type 1 diabetes patients.

Every bit of the isolated RNA underwent reverse transcription, so sequencing read expressed TCRB transcripts. Profiled with immunoSEQ multiplex PCR; TCRdb holds only in-frame clones, not every one. The sample lists 120,000 or so clones, 17% occurring once. No antigen has been assigned to these receptors. The specimen was central memory CD4+ T cells from blood. All receptors derive from a man aged 18-30 years with type 1 diabetes.

V gene TRBV7-2 combines with J gene TRBJ2-5, with D possibly matching TRBD1 (6 bases). Trimming pared 5 bases from V and 4 bases from J, leaving 14 bases between. The CDR3 consists of 14 residues. Germline V gene lookup returns CDR1 SGHTA and CDR2 FQGNSA. This CDR3 reads CASSEQGRGETQYF. Written as DNA, the CDR3 is TGTGCCAGCAGCGAACAGGGTCGGGGAGAGACCCAGTACTTC. The whole variable domain, filled in from reference TRBV7-2 and TRBJ2-5, reads GAGVSQSPSNKVTEKGKDVELRCDPISGHTALYWYRQSLGQGLEFLIYFQGNSAPDKSGLPSDRFSAERTGGSVSTLTIQRTQQEDSAVYLCASSEQGRGETQYFGPGTRLLVL.

This clone was found a few times. CDR3 sequence reads: CAWSVDGSYGYTF. The CDR3, as DNA: TGTGCCTGGAGTGTAGATGGCAGCTATGGCTACACCTTC. The chain recombines TRBV30 with TRBJ1-2; D gene uncertain. Germline V lookup: CDR1 GTSNPN, CDR2 SVGIG (reference sequence). This CDR3 has 13 residues. Trimming shortened V by 0 bases and J by 4 bases, and 9 bases separated the two germline ends.

The V gene is TRBV2, the J gene TRBJ2-7; no clear D gene. With 2 bases removed from V and 2 bases from J, the gap between germline ends came to 7 bases. This CDR3 contains 13 residues. The germline V gene has CDR1 SNHLY and CDR2 FYNNEI. DNA of the CDR3: TGTGCCAGCAGTGAACAGCAGACCTACGAGCAGTACTTC. It yields the protein CASSEQQTYEQYF.

Only a few counts were recorded for this clone. The chain carries TRBV5-1 and TRBJ2-7; a weak D match, TRBD2 (6 bases). Trimming took 0 bases from V and 7 from J, leaving 17 bases between them. This CDR3 comprises 15 residues. Germline assignment: CDR1 SGHRS and CDR2 YFSETQ. The DNA for the CDR3 is TGCGCCAGCAGCTTGGACCTCGGGACTTTCTTAGAGCAGTACTTC. Translating gives CASSLDLGTFLEQYF.

The gene calls are TRBV7-9 and TRBJ2-1, with D unclear. This CDR3 contains 13 residues. Germline V gene lookup returns CDR1 SEHNR and CDR2 FQNEAQ (reference sequence). Deletions cut 1 base from V and 6 bases from J, with 7 bases between. CDR3 sequence (DNA): TGTGCCAGCAGCTTAGTCTCATTCAATGAGCAGTTCTTC. Amino acid sequence: CASSLVSFNEQFF.

This clone was observed a handful of times. This chain uses TRBV27 with TRBJ2-3; TRBD2 aligns across 9 bases. Germline-derived CDR1 and CDR2 are MNHEY and SMNVEV (reference sequence). The CDR3 totals 16 residues. Trimming removed 3 bases from V and 4 bases from J; junction bases left unmatched: 8. The CDR3 coding sequence is TGTGCCAGCAGTTTTGGGGCGGGAGGGCCCTCAGATACGCAGTATTTT. Amino acid sequence: CASSFGAGGPSDTQYF.

The J gene is TRBJ2-5, the V gene TRBV18, with D uncertain. The J call is doubtful: the DNA matches TRBJ2-7 better. Germline V gene data show CDR1 as KGHSH and CDR2 as LQKENI. The CDR3 loop spans 12 amino acids. CDR3 nucleotide sequence: TGTGCCAGCTCACCAGGTCGGGACGAGCAGTACTTC. Amino acids: CASSPGRDEQYF.

The V and J genes are TRBV11-1 and TRBJ2-1, with 14 bases fitting TRBD2. CDR3 length: 17 residues. The germline V gene encodes CDR1 SGHAT and CDR2 FQDESV (reference sequence). After removal of 4 bases from V and 10 bases from J, the junction contained 12 bases not matched to a gene. The CDR3 region has the DNA TGTGCCAGCAGCTCTTGGACTAGCGGGAGGTTTATTCGAGAGCAGTTCTTC. Translation gives CASSSWTSGRFIREQFF.

The chain uses TRBV4-3 and TRBJ1-3; D might be TRBD1 (5 bases). The CDR3 contains 15 residues. Trimming removed 0 bases from V and 4 bases from J, with 10 bases in between. CDR1 is LGHNA, CDR2 YSLEER, per germline. CDR3 amino acids: CASSQDPDKGNTIYF. CDR3 nucleotides: TGCGCCAGCAGCCAAGATCCGGACAAGGGAAACACCATATATTTT.

This clone was seen more than once but under ten times. The sample has other DNA sequences that encode this CDR3 too. This rearrangement joins TRBV27 to TRBJ2-7, with TRBD1 as a possible D gene (6 bases). V was cut by 5 bases and J by 2 bases, with 10 bases left in between. This CDR3 spans 13 amino acids. Germline values: CDR1 MNHEY, CDR2 SMNVEV (reference sequence). CDR3 sequence: CASSLQGTYEQYF. The CDR3 DNA reads TGTGCCAGCAGTCTTCAGGGGACCTACGAGCAGTACTTC.

The V call is TRBV7-2, the J call TRBJ1-5; TRBD1 agrees at 10 bases. With 4 bases clipped from V and 2 bases from J, the junction kept 2 bases outside the gene matches. This CDR3 contains 15 residues. Per germline, CDR1 SGHTA and CDR2 FQGNSA. CDR3 protein: CASSSGQGGNQPQHF. For the CDR3, the DNA is TGTGCCAGCAGCTCCGGACAGGGGGGCAATCAGCCCCAGCATTTT.

This chain links TRBV4-3 with TRBJ2-4, with a weak D call TRBD1 (5 bases). The germline V gene encodes CDR1 LGHNA and CDR2 YSLEER. The CDR3 sequence is 14 residues long. Trimming stripped 5 bases from V and 4 bases from J, with 12 bases between. The CDR3 loop reads CASSLLGAKNIQYF. The CDR3 nucleotides are TGCGCCAGCAGCTTGCTAGGGGCTAAAAACATTCAGTACTTC.

This clone was recorded a few times. CDR3: CARKGNGNTIYF. The DNA of the CDR3 is TGTGCCAGAAAGGGGAATGGAAACACCATATATTTT. This chain joins TRBV30 and TRBJ1-3, with D tentatively TRBD1 (5 bases). CDR1 and CDR2 from the germline V gene are GTSNPN and SVGIG (reference sequence). The CDR3 runs 12 residues. Trimming shortened V by 8 bases and J by 3 bases, and 11 bases separated the two germline ends.

This clone was seen at least ten times. The V and J genes are TRBV25-1 and TRBJ1-5; D might be TRBD1 (5 bases). Trimming removed 3 bases at V and 11 bases at J, with 11 bases between. Germline V lookup: CDR1 MGHDK, CDR2 SYGVNS. CDR3 length equals 12 residues. The CDR3 nucleotides are TGTGCCAGCAGTGAGGGCCTGGGGGCCCAGCATTTT. It translates to CASSEGLGAQHF.

Here the CDR3 DNA reads TGTGCCAGCAGTCGAGGGTGGGCAGAAAAACTGTTTTTT. It translates to CASSRGWAEKLFF. The chain is built from TRBV27 and TRBJ1-4; D gene uncertain. CDR3 length: 13 residues. Germline values: CDR1 MNHEY, CDR2 SMNVEV (reference sequence). Deletions cut 5 bases from V and 8 bases from J, with 12 bases between.

In its sample, this clone was seen a few times. The chain combines TRBV10-3 with TRBJ1-1; no reliable D call. V lost 0 bases to trimming and J lost 0 bases, with 11 bases between them. CDR3 length: 16 amino acids. Per germline, CDR1 ENHRY and CDR2 SYGVKD. The CDR3 coding sequence is TGTGCCATCAGTGAGTCGTTAGGAGGAGTGAACACTGAAGCTTTCTTT. Residues: CAISESLGGVNTEAFF.

This clone was recorded a few times. This chain links TRBV7-2 with TRBJ2-5; D is undetermined. This CDR3 has 13 amino acids. Germline V gene sequence: CDR1 SGHTA, CDR2 FQGNSA. Between the trimmed V and J ends, which lost 4 bases and 5 bases, there was a span of 11 bases. CDR3 sequence reads: CASSSPAAETQYF. The CDR3 DNA reads as TGTGCCAGCAGCTCCCCCGCCGCGGAGACCCAGTACTTC.

The J gene is TRBJ1-5, the V gene TRBV19; D is unclear. Germline lookup yields CDR1 LNHDA and CDR2 SQIVND (reference sequence). With 8 bases removed from V and 4 bases from J, the gap between germline ends came to 18 bases. The CDR3 covers 15 residues. CDR3 amino acids: CASGSIRSANQPQHF. CDR3 bases: TGTGCCAGTGGCAGTATTCGGTCCGCAAATCAGCCCCAGCATTTT.